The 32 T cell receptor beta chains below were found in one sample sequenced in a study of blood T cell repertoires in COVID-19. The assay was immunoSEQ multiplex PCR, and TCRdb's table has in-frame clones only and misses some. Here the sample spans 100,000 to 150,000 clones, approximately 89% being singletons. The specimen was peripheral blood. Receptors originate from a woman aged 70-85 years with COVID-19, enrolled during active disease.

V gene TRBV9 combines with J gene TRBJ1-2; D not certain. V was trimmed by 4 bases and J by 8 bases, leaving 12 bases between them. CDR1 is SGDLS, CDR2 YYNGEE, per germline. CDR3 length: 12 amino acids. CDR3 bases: TGTGCCAGCAGCATCACGTCGCGGGGCTACACCTTC. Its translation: CASSITSRGYTF.

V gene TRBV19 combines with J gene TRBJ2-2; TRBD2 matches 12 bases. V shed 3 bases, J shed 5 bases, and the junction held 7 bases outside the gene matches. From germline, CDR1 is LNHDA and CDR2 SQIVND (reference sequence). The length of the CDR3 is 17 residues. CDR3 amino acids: CASSMRTSGVGTGELFF. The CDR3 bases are TGTGCCAGTAGTATGCGGACTAGCGGGGTCGGAACCGGGGAGCTGTTTTTT.

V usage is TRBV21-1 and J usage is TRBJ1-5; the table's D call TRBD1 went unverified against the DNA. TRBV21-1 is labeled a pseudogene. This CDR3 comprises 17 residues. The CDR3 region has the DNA TGTGCCAGCAGCAAAGCGCGACAGGGAAGCGGCAATCAGCCCCAGCATTTT. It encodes CASSKARQGSGNQPQHF.

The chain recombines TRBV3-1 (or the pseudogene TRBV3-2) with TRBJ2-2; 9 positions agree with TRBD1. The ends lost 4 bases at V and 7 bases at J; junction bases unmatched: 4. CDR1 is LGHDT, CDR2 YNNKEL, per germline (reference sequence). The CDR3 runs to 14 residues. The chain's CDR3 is CASSPNRGHGELFF. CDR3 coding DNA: TGTGCCAGCAGCCCAAACAGGGGGCACGGGGAGCTGTTTTTT.

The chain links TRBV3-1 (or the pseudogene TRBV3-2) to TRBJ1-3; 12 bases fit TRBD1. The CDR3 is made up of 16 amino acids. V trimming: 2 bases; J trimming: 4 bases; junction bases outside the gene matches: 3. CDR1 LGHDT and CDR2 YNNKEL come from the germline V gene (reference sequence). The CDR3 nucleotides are TGTGCCAGCAGCCAACCGGGACAGGGGGCGGGAAACACCATATATTTT. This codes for CASSQPGQGAGNTIYF.

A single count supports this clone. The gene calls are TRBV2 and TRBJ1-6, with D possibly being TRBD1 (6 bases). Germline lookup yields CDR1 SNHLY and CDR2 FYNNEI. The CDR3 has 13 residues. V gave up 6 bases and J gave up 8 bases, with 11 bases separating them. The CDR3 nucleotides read TGTGCCAGCAGGGGAGGGGGTGATTCACCCCTCCACTTT. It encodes CASRGGGDSPLHF.

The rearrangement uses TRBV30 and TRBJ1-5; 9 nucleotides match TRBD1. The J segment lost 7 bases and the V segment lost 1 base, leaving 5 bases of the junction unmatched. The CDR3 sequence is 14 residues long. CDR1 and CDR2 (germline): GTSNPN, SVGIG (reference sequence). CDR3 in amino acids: CAWSEGTGIQPQHF. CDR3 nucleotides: TGTGCCTGGAGTGAGGGGACAGGGATCCAGCCCCAGCATTTT.

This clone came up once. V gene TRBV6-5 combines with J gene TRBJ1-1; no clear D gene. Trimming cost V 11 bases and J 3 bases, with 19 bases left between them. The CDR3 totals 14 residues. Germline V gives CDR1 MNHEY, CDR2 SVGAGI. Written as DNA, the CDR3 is TGTGCCTGCAACCTTGCAGGCGGGGACACTGAAGCTTTCTTT. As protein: CACNLAGGDTEAFF.

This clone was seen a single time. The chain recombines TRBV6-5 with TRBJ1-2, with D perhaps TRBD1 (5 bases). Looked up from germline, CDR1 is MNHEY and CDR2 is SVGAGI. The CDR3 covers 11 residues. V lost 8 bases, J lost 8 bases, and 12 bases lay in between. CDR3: CASAGVWGYTF. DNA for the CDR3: TGTGCCAGCGCGGGGGTGTGGGGCTACACCTTC.

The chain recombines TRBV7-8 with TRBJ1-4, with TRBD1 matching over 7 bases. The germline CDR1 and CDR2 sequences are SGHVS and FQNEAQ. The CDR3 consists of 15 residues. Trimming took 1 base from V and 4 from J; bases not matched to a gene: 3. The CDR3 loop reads CASSLGDRDNEKLFF. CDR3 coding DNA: TGTGCCAGCAGCTTAGGTGACAGGGATAATGAAAAACTGTTTTTT.

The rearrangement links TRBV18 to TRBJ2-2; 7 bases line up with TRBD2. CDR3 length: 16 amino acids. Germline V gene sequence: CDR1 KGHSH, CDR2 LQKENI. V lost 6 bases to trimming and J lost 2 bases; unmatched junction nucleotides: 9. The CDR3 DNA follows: TGTGCCAGCTCTCCCGGGGGGAAACGAAACACCGGGGAGCTGTTTTTT. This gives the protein CASSPGGKRNTGELFF.

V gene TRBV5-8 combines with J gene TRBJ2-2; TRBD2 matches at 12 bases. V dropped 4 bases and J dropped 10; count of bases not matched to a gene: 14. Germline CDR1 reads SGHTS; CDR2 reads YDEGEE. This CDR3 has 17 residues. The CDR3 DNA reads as TGTGCCAGCAGCGGGACTAGCGGGTCTATTCCCCGGACGGAGCTGTTTTTT. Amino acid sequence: CASSGTSGSIPRTELFF. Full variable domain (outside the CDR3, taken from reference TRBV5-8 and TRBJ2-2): EAGVTQSPTHLIKTRGQQATLRCSPISGHTSVYWYQQALGLGLQFLLWYDEGEERNRGNFPPRFSGRQFPNYSSELNVNALELEDSALYLCASSGTSGSIPRTELFFGEGSRLTVL.

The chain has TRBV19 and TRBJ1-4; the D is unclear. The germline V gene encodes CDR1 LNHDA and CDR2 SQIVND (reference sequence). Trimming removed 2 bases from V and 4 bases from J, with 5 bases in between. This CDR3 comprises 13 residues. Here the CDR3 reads CASSIRSNEKLFF. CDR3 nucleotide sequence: TGTGCCAGTAGTATACGGAGTAATGAAAAACTGTTTTTT.

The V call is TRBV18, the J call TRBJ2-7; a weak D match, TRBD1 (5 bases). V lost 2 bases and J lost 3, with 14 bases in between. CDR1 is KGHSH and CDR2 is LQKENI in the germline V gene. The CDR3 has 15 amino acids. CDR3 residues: CASSPVQGVGYEQYF. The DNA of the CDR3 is TGTGCCAGCTCACCAGTGCAGGGCGTCGGCTACGAGCAGTACTTC.

The CDR3 nucleotides read TGTGCCAGCAGCTTCGCTCCGGTTGCCCCCGGCACAGATACGCAGTATTTT. This sequence encodes CASSFAPVAPGTDTQYF. V usage is TRBV9 and J usage is TRBJ2-3; D unresolved. V dropped 4 bases and J dropped 1 base, with 19 bases sitting between them. Germline V gives CDR1 SGDLS, CDR2 YYNGEE. This CDR3 has 17 residues.

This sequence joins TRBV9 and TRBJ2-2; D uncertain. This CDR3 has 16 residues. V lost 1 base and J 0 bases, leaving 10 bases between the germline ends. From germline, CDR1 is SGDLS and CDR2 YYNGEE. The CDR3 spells CASSVRRTTNTGELFF. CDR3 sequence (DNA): TGTGCCAGCAGCGTAAGGCGAACTACGAACACCGGGGAGCTGTTTTTT.

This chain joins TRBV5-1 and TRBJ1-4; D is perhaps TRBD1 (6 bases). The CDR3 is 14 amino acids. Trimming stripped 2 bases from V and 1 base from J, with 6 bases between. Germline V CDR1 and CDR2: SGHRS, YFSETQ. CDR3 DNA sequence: TGCGCCAGCAGCTTACAGGGAACTAATGAAAAACTGTTTTTT. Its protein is CASSLQGTNEKLFF.

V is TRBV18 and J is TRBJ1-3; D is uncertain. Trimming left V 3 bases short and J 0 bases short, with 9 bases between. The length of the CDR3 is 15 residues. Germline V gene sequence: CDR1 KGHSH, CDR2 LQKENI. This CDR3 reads CASSPFQDSGNTIYF. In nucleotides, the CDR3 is TGTGCCAGCTCACCCTTTCAGGACTCTGGAAACACCATATATTTT.

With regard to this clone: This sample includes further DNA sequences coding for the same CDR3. CDR3 in amino acids: CASSPRQGNSPLHF. For the CDR3, the DNA is TGTGCCAGTAGTCCGAGACAGGGGAATTCACCCCTCCACTTT. The rearrangement links TRBV19 to TRBJ1-6; TRBD1 aligns across 8 bases. J gave up 7 bases and V 5 bases, and 4 bases lay outside the gene matches. Germline values: CDR1 LNHDA, CDR2 SQIVND (reference sequence). There are 14 residues in the CDR3.

The CDR3 loop is CAWSLTGGFETQYF. CDR3 nucleotides: TGTGCCTGGAGCCTTACAGGGGGCTTTGAGACCCAGTACTTC. The chain recombines TRBV30 with TRBJ2-5, with 9 bases that match TRBD1. The junction had 7 bases not matched to a gene; V was cut back by 3 bases and J by 5 bases. The germline CDR1 and CDR2 sequences are GTSNPN and SVGIG (reference sequence). This CDR3 has 14 amino acids.

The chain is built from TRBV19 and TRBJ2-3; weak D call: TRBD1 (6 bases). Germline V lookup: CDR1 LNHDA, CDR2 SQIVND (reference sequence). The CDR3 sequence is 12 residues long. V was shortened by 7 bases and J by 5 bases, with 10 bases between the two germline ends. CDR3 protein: CASNQQGDTQYF. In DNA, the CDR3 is TGTGCCAGTAACCAACAGGGAGATACGCAGTATTTT.

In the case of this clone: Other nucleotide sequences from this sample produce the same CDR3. The CDR3 region is CASSQDGTGAGNTIYF. The CDR3 DNA follows: TGCGCCAGCAGCCAAGATGGGACAGGGGCTGGAAACACCATATATTTT. This chain uses TRBV4-1 with TRBJ1-3; 10 bases align to TRBD1. Trimming at V came to 0 bases and at J to 2 bases, leaving 1 base not matched to a gene. Germline CDR1 is MGHRA and CDR2 is YSYEKL. The CDR3 runs to 16 residues.

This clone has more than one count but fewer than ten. CDR3 amino acids: CASSRRSNNQPQHF. The CDR3, as DNA: TGTGCCAGCAGCAGGAGGTCTAACAATCAGCCCCAGCATTTT. The chain employs TRBV5-8 and TRBJ1-5; D call uncertain. Trimming pared 4 bases from V and 3 bases from J, leaving 11 bases between. Germline V gene sequence: CDR1 SGHTS, CDR2 YDEGEE. The CDR3 has 14 residues.

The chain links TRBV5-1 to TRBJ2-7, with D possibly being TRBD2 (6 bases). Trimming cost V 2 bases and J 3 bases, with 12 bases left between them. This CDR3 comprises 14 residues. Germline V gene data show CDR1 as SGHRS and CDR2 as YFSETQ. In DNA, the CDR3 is TGCGCCAGCAGCTTCAGGAGGGAGGACTACGAGCAGTACTTC. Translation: CASSFRREDYEQYF.

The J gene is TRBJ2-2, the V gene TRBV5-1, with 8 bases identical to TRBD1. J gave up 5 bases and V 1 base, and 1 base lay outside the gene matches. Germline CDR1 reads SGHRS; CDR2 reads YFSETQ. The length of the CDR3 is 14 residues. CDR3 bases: TGCGCCAGCAGCTTGTGGACAGGGACCGGGGAGCTGTTTTTT. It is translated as CASSLWTGTGELFF.

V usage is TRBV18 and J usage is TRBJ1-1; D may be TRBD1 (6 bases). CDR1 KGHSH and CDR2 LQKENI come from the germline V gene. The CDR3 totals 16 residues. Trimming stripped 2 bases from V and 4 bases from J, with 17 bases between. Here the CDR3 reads CASSPVFGGQGTEAFF. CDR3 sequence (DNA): TGTGCCAGCTCACCAGTCTTCGGGGGGCAGGGCACTGAAGCTTTCTTT. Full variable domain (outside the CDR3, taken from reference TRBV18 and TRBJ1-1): NAGVMQNPRHLVRRRGQEARLRCSPMKGHSHVYWYRQLPEEGLKFMVYLQKENIIDESGMPKERFSAEFPKEGPSILRIQQVVRGDSAAYFCASSPVFGGQGTEAFFGQGTRLTVV.

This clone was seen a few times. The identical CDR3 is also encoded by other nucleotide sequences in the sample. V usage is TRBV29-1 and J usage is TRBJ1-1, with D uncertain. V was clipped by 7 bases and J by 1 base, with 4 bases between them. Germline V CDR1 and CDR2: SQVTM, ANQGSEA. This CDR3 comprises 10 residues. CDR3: CSAQNTEAFF. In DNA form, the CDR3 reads TGCAGCGCTCAGAACACTGAAGCTTTCTTT.

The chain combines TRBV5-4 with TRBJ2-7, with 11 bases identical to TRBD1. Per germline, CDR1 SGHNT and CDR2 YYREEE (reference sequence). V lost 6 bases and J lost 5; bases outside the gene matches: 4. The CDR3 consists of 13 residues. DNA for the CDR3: TGTGCCAGCACCCGGACAGGGGGCAACGAGCAGTACTTC. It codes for CASTRTGGNEQYF.

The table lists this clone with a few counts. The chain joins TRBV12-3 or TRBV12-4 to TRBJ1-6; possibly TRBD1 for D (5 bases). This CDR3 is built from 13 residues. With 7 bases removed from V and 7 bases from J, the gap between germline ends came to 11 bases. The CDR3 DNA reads TGTGCCAGCACTCGGGGGGGGAATTCACCCCTCCACTTT. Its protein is CASTRGGNSPLHF.

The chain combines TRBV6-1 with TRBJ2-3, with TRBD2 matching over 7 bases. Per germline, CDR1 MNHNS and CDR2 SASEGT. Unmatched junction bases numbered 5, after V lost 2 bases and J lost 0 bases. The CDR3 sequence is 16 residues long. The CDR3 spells CASSESLGGSTDTQYF. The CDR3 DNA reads TGTGCCAGCAGTGAATCTTTGGGGGGGAGCACAGATACGCAGTATTTT.

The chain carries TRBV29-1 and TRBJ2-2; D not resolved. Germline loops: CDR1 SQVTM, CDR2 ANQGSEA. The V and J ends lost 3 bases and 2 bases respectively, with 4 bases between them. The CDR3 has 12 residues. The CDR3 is CSVDINTGELFF. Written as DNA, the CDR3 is TGCAGCGTTGATATTAACACCGGGGAGCTGTTTTTT.

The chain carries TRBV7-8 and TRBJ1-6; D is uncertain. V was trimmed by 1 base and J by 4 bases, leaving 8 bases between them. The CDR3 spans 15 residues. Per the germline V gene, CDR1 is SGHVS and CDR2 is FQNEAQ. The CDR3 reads CASSLENQYNSPLHF. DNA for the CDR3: TGTGCCAGCAGCTTAGAGAATCAGTATAATTCACCCCTCCACTTT. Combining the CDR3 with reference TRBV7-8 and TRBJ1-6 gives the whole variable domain GAGVSQSPRYKVAKRGQDVALRCDPISGHVSLFWYQQALGQGPEFLTYFQNEAQLDKSGLPSDRFFAERPEGSVSTLKIQRTQQEDSAVYLCASSLENQYNSPLHFGNGTRLTVT.